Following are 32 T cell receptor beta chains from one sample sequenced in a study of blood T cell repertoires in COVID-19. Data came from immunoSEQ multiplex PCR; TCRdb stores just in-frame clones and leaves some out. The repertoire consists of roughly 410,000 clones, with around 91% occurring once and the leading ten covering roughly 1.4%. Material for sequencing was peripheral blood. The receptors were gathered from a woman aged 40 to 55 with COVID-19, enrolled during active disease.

The CDR3 loop is CASSALTTGPNYGYTF. The CDR3 region has the DNA TGTGCCAGCAGCGCGTTGACCACAGGGCCAAACTATGGCTACACCTTC. The chain uses TRBV9 and TRBJ1-2; tentatively, D is TRBD1 (6 bases). V gave up 3 bases and J gave up 2 bases, with 17 bases separating them. The CDR3 spans 16 residues. Germline V gene data show CDR1 as SGDLS and CDR2 as YYNGEE.

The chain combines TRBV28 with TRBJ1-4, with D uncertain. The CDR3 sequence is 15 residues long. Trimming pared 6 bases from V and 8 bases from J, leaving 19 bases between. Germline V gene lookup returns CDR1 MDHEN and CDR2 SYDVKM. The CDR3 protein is CASSPHRGLGEKLFF. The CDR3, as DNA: TGTGCCAGCAGCCCCCACCGGGGATTAGGGGAAAAACTGTTTTTT.

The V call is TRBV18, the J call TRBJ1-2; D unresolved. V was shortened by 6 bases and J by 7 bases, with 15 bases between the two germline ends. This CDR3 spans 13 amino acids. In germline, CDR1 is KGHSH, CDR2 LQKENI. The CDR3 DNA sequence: TGTGCCAGCTCGGGTGCCCCACGGGGTGGCTACACCTTC. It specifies CASSGAPRGGYTF.

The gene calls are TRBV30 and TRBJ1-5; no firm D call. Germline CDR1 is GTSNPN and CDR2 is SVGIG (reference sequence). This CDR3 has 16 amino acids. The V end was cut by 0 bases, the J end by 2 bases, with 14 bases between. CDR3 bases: TGTGCCTGGAGTGTAACGTCTTTCCGGGGCAATCAGCCCCAGCATTTT. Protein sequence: CAWSVTSFRGNQPQHF. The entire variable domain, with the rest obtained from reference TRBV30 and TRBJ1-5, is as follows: SQTIHQWPATLVQPVGSPLSLECTVEGTSNPNLYWYRQAAGRGLQLLFYSVGIGQISSEVPQNLSASRPQDRQFILSSKKLLLSDSGFYLCAWSVTSFRGNQPQHFGDGTRLSIL.

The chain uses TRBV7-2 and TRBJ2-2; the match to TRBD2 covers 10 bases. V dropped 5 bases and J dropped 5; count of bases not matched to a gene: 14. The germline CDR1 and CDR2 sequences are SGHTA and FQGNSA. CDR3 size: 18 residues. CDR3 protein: CASSKYGLAGALTGELFF. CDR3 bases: TGTGCCAGCAGCAAGTACGGGCTAGCGGGGGCCTTAACCGGGGAGCTGTTTTTT.

CDR3 loop: CASSLDRMNTEAFF. DNA for the CDR3: TGTGCCAGCAGTTTAGACAGAATGAACACTGAAGCTTTCTTT. The chain is built from TRBV27 and TRBJ1-1, with D possibly TRBD1 on 5 matching bases. The CDR3 runs 14 residues. Trimming removed 2 bases at V and 0 bases at J, with 7 bases between. Looked up from germline, CDR1 is MNHEY and CDR2 is SMNVEV (reference sequence).

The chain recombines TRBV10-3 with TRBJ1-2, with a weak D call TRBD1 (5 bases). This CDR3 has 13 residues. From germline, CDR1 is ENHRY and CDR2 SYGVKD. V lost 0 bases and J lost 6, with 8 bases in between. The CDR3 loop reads CAISESEGDGYTF. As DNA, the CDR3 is TGTGCCATCAGTGAGTCGGAAGGGGATGGCTACACCTTC.

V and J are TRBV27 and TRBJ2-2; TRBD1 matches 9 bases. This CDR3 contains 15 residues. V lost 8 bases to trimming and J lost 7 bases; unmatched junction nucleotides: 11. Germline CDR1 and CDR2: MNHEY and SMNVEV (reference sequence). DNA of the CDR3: TGTGCCAGCTCTTCCGGGACAGGGTTAAGCGGGGAGCTGTTTTTT. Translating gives CASSSGTGLSGELFF.

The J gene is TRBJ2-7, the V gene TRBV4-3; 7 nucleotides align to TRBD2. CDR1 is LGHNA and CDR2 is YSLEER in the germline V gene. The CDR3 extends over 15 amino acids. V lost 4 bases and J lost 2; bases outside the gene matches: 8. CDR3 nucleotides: TGCGCCAGCAGCCGGGGAGGGACTGGGACCTACGAGCAGTACTTC. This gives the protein CASSRGGTGTYEQYF.

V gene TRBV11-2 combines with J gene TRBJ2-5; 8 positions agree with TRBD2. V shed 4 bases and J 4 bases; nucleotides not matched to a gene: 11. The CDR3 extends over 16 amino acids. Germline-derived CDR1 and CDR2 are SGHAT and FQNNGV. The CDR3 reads CASSYQAGEAGETQYF. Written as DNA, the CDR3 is TGTGCCAGCAGCTATCAAGCGGGAGAGGCGGGAGAGACCCAGTACTTC.

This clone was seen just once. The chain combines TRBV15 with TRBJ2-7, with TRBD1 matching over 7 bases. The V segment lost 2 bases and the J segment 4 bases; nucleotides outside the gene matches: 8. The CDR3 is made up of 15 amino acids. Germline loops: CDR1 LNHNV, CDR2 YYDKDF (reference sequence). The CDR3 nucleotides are TGTGCCACCAGCAGACTTCCGGGGACAGCTTACGAGCAGTACTTC. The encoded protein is CATSRLPGTAYEQYF.

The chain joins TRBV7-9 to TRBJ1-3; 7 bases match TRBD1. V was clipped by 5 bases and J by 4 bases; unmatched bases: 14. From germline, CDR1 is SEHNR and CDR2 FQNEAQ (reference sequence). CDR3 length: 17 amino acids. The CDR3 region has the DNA TGTGCCAGCAGCATCAACCCCCGACAGGGCCTAGGAAACACCATATATTTT. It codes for CASSINPRQGLGNTIYF. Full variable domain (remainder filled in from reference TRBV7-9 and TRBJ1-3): DTGVSQNPRHKITKRGQNVTFRCDPISEHNRLYWYRQTLGQGPEFLTYFQNEAQLEKSRLLSDRFSAERPKGSFSTLEIQRTEQGDSAMYLCASSINPRQGLGNTIYFGEGSWLTVV.

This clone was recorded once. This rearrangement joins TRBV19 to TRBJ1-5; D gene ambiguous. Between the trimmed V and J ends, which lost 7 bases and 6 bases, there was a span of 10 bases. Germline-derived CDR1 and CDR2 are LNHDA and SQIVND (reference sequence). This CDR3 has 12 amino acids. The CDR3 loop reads CASKPVGQPQHF. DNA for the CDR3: TGTGCCAGTAAACCCGTCGGTCAGCCCCAGCATTTT.

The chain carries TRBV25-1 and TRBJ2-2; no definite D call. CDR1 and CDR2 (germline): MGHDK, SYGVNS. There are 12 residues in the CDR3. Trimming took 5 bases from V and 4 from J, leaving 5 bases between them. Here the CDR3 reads CASSLSTGELFF. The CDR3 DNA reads TGTGCCAGCAGTCTGAGCACCGGGGAGCTGTTTTTT.

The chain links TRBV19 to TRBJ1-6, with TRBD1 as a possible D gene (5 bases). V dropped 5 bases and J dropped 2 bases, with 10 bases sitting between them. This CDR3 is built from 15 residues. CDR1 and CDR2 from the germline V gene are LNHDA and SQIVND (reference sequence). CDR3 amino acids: CASSPAGTYNSPLHF. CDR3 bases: TGTGCCAGTAGTCCGGCAGGGACCTATAATTCACCCCTCCACTTT.

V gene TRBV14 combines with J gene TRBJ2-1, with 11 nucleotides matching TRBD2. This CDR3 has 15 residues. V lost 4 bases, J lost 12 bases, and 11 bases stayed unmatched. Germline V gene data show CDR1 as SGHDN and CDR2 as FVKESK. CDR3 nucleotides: TGTGCCAGCAGCCTTTATGGTAGCGGGAGGGCCCTGCAGTTCTTC. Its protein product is CASSLYGSGRALQFF.

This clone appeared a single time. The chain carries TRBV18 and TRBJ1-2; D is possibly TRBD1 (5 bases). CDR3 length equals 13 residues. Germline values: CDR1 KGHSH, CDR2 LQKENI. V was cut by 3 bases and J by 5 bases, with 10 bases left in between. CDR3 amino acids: CASSPGEGYGYTF. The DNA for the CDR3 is TGTGCCAGCTCACCTGGGGAGGGGTATGGCTACACCTTC.

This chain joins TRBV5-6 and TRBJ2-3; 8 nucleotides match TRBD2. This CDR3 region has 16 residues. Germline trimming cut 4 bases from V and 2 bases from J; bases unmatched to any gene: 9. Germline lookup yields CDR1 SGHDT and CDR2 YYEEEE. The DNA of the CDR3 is TGTGCCAGCAGCCCGGTACTAGCGGAGGTCACAGATACGCAGTATTTT. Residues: CASSPVLAEVTDTQYF.

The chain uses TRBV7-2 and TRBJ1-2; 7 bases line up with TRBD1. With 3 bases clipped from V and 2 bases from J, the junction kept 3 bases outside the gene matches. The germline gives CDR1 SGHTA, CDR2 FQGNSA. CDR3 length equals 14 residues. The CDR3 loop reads CASSFQTGNYGYTF. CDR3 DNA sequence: TGTGCCAGCAGCTTCCAGACAGGGAACTATGGCTACACCTTC.

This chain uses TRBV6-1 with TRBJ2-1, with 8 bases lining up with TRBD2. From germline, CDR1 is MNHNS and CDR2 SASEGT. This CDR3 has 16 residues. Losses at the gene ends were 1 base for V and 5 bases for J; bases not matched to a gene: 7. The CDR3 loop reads CASSEEDGRGHNEQFF. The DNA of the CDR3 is TGTGCCAGCAGTGAAGAGGACGGGAGGGGTCACAATGAGCAGTTCTTC.

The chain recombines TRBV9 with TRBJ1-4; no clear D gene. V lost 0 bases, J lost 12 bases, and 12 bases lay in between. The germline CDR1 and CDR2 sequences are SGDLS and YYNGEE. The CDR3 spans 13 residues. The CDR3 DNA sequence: TGTGCCAGCAGCGTAGTGGGGTCGGGAGAACTGTTTTTT. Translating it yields CASSVVGSGELFF. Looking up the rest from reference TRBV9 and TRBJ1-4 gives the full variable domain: DSGVTQTPKHLITATGQRVTLRCSPRSGDLSVYWYQQSLDQGLQFLIQYYNGEERAKGNILERFSAQQFPDLHSELNLSSLELGDSALYFCASSVVGSGELFFGSGTQLSVL.

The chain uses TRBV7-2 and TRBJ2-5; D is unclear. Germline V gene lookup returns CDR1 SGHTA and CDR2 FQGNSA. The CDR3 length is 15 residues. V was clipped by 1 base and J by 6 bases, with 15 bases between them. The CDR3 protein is CASSLELFTRQTQYF. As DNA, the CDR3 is TGTGCCAGCAGCTTAGAATTGTTCACGAGGCAGACCCAGTACTTC.

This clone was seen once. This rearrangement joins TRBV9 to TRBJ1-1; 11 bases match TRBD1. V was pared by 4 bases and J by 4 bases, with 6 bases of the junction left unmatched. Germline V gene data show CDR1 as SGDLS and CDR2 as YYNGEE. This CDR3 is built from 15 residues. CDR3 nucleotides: TGTGCCAGCAGCATTGGACAGGGGGCGGGCACTGAAGCTTTCTTT. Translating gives CASSIGQGAGTEAFF.

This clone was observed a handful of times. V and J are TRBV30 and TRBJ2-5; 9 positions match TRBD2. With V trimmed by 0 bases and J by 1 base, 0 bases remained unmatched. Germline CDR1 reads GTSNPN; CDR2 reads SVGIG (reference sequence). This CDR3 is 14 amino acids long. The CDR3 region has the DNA TGTGCCTGGAGTGTGGGACTAGCCCAAGAGACCCAGTACTTC. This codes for CAWSVGLAQETQYF.

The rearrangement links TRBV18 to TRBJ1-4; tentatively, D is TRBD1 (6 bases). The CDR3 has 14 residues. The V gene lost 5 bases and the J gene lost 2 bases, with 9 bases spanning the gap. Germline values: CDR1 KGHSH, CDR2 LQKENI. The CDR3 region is CASSAGATNEKLFF. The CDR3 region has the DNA TGTGCCAGCTCAGCGGGGGCTACTAATGAAAAACTGTTTTTT.

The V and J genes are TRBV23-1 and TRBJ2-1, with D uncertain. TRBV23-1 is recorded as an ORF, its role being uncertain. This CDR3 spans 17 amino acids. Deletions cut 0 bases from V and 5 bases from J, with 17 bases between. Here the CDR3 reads CASSQSPPAERDNEQFF. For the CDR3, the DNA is TGCGCCAGCAGTCAATCCCCACCGGCGGAGCGCGACAATGAGCAGTTCTTC.

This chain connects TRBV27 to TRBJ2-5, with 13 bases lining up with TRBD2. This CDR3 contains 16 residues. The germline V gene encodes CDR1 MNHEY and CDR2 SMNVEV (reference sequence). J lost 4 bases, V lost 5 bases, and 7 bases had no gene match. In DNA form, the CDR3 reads TGTGCCAGCAGTCTAAGGACTAGCGGGAGAACAGAGACCCAGTACTTC. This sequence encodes CASSLRTSGRTETQYF.

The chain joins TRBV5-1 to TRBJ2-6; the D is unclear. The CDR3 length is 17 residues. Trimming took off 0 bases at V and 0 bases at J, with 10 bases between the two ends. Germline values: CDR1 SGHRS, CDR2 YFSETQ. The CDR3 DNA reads TGCGCCAGCAGCTTGGCGATGGCTGTCTCTGGGGCCAACGTCCTGACTTTC. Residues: CASSLAMAVSGANVLTF. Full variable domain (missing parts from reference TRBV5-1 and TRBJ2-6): KAGVTQTPRYLIKTRGQQVTLSCSPISGHRSVSWYQQTPGQGLQFLFEYFSETQRNKGNFPGRFSGRQFSNSRSEMNVSTLELGDSALYLCASSLAMAVSGANVLTFGAGSRLTVL.

Here the CDR3 DNA reads TGTGCCAGCAGCTTTTCCGGCGGAGGGGACACCGGGGAGCTGTTTTTT. Residues: CASSFSGGGDTGELFF. The chain is built from TRBV7-9 and TRBJ2-2, with D maybe TRBD2 (6 bases). This CDR3 is built from 16 residues. With 3 bases removed from V and 3 bases from J, the gap between germline ends came to 14 bases. Germline loops: CDR1 SEHNR, CDR2 FQNEAQ (reference sequence). The full variable domain, with the rest looked up from reference TRBV7-9 and TRBJ2-2, is DTGVSQNPRHKITKRGQNVTFRCDPISEHNRLYWYRQTLGQGPEFLTYFQNEAQLEKSRLLSDRFSAERPKGSFSTLEIQRTEQGDSAMYLCASSFSGGGDTGELFFGEGSRLTVL.

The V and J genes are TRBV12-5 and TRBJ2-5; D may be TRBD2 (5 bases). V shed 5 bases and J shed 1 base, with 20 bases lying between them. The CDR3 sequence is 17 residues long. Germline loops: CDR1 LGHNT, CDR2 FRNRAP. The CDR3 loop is CASGPGRHIILQETQYF. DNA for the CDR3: TGTGCTAGTGGTCCGGGAAGGCACATCATACTCCAAGAGACCCAGTACTTC.

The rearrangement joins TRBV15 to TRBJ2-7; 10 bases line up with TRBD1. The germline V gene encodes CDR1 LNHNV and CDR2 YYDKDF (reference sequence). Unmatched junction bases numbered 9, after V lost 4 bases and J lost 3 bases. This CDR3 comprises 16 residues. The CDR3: CATSTQPGTGDYEQYF. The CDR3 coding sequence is TGTGCCACCAGCACCCAACCCGGGACAGGGGACTACGAGCAGTACTTC. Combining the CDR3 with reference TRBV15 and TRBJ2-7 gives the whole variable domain DAMVIQNPRYQVTQFGKPVTLSCSQTLNHNVMYWYQQKSSQAPKLLFHYYDKDFNNEADTPDNFQSRRPNTSFCFLDIRSPGLGDTAMYLCATSTQPGTGDYEQYFGPGTRLTVT.

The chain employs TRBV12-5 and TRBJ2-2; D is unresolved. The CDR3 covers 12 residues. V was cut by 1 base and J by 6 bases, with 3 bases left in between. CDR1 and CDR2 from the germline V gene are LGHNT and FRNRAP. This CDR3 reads CASGLGAGELFF. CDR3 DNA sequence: TGTGCTAGTGGTTTGGGAGCCGGGGAGCTGTTTTTT.